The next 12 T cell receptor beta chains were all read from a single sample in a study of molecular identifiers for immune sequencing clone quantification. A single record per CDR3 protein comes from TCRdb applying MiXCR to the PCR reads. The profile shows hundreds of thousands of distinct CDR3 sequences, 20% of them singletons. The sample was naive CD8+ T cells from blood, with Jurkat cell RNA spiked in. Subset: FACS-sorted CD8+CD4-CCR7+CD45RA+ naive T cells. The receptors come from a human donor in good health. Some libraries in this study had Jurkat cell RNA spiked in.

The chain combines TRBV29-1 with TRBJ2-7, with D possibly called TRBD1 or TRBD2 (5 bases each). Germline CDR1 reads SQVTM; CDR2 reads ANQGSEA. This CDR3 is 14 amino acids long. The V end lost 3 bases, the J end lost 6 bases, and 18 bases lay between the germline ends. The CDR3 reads CSVDRTRGSSEQYF. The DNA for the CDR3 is TGCAGCGTTGATCGTACGAGGGGATCTTCCGAGCAGTACTTC.

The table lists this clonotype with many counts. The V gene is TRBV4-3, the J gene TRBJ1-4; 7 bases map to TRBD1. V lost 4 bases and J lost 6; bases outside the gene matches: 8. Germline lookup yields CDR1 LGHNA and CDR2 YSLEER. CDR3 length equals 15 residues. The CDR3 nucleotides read TGCGCCAGCAGCCCAAGTAGGGACAGCTATGAAAAACTGTTTTTT. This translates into CASSPSRDSYEKLFF.

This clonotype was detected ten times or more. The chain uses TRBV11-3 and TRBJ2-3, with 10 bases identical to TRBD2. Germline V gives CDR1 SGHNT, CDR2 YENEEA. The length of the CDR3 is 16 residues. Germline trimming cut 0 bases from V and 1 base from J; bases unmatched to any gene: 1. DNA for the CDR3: TGTGCCAGCAGCTTAGAAGCGGGAGGGGGCACAGATACGCAGTATTTT. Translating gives CASSLEAGGGTDTQYF.

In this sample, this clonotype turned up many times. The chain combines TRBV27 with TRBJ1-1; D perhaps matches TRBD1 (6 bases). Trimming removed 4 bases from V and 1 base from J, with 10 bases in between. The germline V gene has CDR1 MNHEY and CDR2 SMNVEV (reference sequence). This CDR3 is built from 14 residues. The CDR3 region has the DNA TGTGCCAGCAGTTCAACAGGGCAGAACACTGAAGCTTTCTTT. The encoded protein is CASSSTGQNTEAFF.

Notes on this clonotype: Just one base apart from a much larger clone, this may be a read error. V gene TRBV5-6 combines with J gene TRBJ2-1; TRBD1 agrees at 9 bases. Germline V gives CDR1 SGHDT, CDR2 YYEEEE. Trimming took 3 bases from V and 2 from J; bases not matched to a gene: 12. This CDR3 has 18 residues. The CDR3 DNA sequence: TGTGCCAGCAGCTCGAGGGACAGGGAAGGGGGTCCCTACAATGAGCAGTTCTTC. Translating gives CASSSRDREGGPYNEQFF.

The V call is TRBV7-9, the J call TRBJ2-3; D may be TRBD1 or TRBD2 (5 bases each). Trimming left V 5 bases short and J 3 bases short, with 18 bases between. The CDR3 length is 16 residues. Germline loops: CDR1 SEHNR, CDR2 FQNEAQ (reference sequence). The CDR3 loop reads CASSPLGLGTTDTQYF. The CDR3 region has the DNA TGTGCCAGCAGCCCCCTCGGATTGGGGACGACAGATACGCAGTATTTT.

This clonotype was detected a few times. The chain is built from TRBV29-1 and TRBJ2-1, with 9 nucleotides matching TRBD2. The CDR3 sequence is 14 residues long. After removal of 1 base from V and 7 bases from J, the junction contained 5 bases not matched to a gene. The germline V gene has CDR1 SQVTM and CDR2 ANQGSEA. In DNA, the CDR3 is TGCAGCGTTGAAGGACTAGCGGCGTTTAATGAGCAGTTCTTC. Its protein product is CSVEGLAAFNEQFF.

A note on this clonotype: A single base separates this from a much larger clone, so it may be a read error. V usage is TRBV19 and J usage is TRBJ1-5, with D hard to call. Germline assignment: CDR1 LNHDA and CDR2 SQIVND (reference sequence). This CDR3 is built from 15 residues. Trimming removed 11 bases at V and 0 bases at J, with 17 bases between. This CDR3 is CAGIPGGRSNQPQHF. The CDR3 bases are TGTGCCGGCATTCCAGGAGGGCGTAGCAATCAGCCCCAGCATTTT.

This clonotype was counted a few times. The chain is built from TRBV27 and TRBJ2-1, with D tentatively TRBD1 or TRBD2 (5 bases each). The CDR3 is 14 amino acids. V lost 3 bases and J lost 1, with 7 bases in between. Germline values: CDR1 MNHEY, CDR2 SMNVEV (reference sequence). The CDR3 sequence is CASSFEGSYNEQFF. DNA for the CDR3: TGTGCCAGCAGTTTTGAGGGGTCCTACAATGAGCAGTTCTTC.

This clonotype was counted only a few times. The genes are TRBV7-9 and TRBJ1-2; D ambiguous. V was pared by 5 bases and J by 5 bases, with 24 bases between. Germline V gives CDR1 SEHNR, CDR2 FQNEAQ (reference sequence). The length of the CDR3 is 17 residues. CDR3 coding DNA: TGTGCCAGCAGCCACCCGCCGGACGGAAGTGGTGTATATGGCTACACCTTC. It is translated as CASSHPPDGSGVYGYTF.

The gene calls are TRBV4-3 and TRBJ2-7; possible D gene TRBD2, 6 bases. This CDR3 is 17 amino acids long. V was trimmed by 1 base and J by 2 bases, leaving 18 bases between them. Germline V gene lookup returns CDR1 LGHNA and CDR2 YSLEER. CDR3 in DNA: TGCGCCAGCAGCCAAGGGACGGTCCGGGGGACCGCCTACGAGCAGTACTTC. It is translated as CASSQGTVRGTAYEQYF.

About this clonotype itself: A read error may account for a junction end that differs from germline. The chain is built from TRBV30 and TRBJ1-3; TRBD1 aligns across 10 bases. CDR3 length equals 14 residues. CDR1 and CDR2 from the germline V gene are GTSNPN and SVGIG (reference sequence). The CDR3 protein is CAWMGQGSGTTIYF. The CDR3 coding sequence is TGTGCTTGGATGGGACAGGGGTCTGGAACCACCATATATTTT.